What follows are 6 T cell receptor beta chains derived from one specimen sequenced in a study of CD8 T cells in ankylosing spondylitis. TCRdb itself ran the 5' RACE reads through MiXCR, one entry per CDR3 protein. The sample lists about 250,000 distinct CDR3 sequences; about 30% were seen once. The material sequenced was blood, either unsorted or a sorted T cell fraction (not recorded which). Receptors originate from a male donor with ankylosing spondylitis or in good health (not recorded which).

This clonotype came up a few times. The rearrangement links TRBV20-1 to TRBJ2-3; 12 positions agree with TRBD2. The ends lost 2 bases at V and 9 bases at J; junction bases unmatched: 9. Germline V gene data show CDR1 as DFQATT and CDR2 as SNEGSKA (reference sequence). The CDR3 has 15 residues. CDR3 region: CSARLPSGGAGTQYF. The CDR3 nucleotides read TGCAGTGCTAGATTGCCTAGCGGGGGGGCAGGCACGCAGTATTTT.

This clonotype occurred many times. The rearrangement uses TRBV10-3 and TRBJ2-3; 9 bases match TRBD1. CDR1 and CDR2 from the germline V gene are ENHRY and SYGVKD. There are 14 residues in the CDR3. Losses at the gene ends were 6 bases for V and 6 bases for J; bases not matched to a gene: 7. The DNA of the CDR3 is TGTGCCATCAGGAGGGACAGGGCCGAGGATACGCAGTATTTT. The encoded protein is CAIRRDRAEDTQYF.

V gene TRBV7-6 combines with J gene TRBJ2-7, with a tentative D call TRBD2 (6 bases). Germline V lookup: CDR1 SGHVS, CDR2 FNYEAQ. V lost 5 bases and J 3 bases, leaving 11 bases between the germline ends. This CDR3 spans 13 amino acids. CDR3 nucleotides: TGTGCCAGCAGCGTGACTAGTTTCTACGAGCAGTACTTC. Protein: CASSVTSFYEQYF.

The chain recombines TRBV11-2 with TRBJ1-1, with TRBD1 matching over 7 bases. Germline-derived CDR1 and CDR2 are SGHAT and FQNNGV. The CDR3 is 15 residues long. V was clipped by 4 bases and J by 5 bases; unmatched bases: 10. The CDR3 sequence is CASSSPRGQGTEAFF. CDR3 DNA sequence: TGTGCCAGCAGCTCGCCAAGGGGGCAGGGAACTGAAGCTTTCTTT.

A few counts support this clonotype. This chain links TRBV20-1 with TRBJ1-5; TRBD1 matches at 8 bases. Germline V lookup: CDR1 DFQATT, CDR2 SNEGSKA (reference sequence). There are 16 residues in the CDR3. V trimming: 5 bases; J trimming: 5 bases; junction bases outside the gene matches: 14. This CDR3 is CSALDRGPPQYQPQHF. CDR3 nucleotide sequence: TGCAGTGCTCTTGACAGGGGCCCCCCACAATATCAGCCCCAGCATTTT.

This clonotype has more than one count but fewer than ten. The gene calls are TRBV7-2 and TRBJ2-5; D might be TRBD1 (5 bases). Trimming pared 1 base from V and 0 bases from J, leaving 6 bases between. CDR3 size: 14 residues. Germline V gene data show CDR1 as SGHTA and CDR2 as FQGNSA. CDR3: CASSLVTDQETQYF. As DNA, the CDR3 is TGTGCCAGCAGCTTAGTGACAGACCAAGAGACCCAGTACTTC.